This T cell receptor (beta chain) was observed in a study of blood T cell repertoires in COVID-19. The overall study: The study drew acute and convalescent COVID-19 samples from the United States, Italy and Spain. Sources were T cells, B-cell-depleted T cells, or PBMCs; the material itself was cDNA or gDNA.

The CDR3 has 16 amino acids. Germline CDR1 reads MNHEY; CDR2 reads SMNVEV (reference sequence). The J segment lost 4 bases and the V segment lost 6 bases, leaving 9 bases of the junction unmatched. One Seattle source followed patients from active infection through their disease course. Study processing details: From reference gene primer amplification, estimates of nucleated cell counts were derived. Here immunoSEQ multiplex PCR was the method, and the copy in TCRdb shows in-frame clones only, minus some. V, J and clone size derive from that table, while D and trimming were established from the DNA sequence. Seen here are under 250,000 clones, roughly 84% observed once, and the top ten hold over 15%.

The chain recombines TRBV27 with TRBJ2-1, with 10 bases fitting TRBD2. The sequenced sample consisted of peripheral blood. This receptor was identified in a man aged 50 to 60 with COVID-19, enrolled during active disease. CDR3 in DNA: TGTGCCAGCAGCCGTGGTACTAGCGGGACTTACAATGAGCAGTTCTTC. This codes for CASSRGTSGTYNEQFF.